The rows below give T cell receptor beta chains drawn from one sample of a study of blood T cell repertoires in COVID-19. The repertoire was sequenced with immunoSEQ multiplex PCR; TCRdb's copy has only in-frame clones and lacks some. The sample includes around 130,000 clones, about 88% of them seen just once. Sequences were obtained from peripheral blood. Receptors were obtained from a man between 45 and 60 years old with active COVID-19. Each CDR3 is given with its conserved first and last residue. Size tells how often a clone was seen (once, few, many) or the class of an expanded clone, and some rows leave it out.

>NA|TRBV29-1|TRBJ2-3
CSVELLAGRTDTQYF
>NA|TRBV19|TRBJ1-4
CASSANGGEKLFF
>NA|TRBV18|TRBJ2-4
CASSLDSSIAKNIQYF
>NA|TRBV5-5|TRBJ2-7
CASSFGRLLTGNLNEQYF
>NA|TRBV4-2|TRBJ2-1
CASSQEALYNEQFF
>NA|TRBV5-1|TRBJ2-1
CASSREGEGQFF
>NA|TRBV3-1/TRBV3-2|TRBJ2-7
CASSQTGYEQYF
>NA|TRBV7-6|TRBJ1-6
CASSLDQGNNSPLHF
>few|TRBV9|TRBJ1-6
CASSVGGTGHSPLHF
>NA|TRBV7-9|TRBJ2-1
CASSRQGGNEQFF
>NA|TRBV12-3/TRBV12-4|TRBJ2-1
CASSLMIVNEQFF
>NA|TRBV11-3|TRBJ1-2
CASSRRLVGGANYGYTF
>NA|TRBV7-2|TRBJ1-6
CASSLVAPGQGRGLPLHF
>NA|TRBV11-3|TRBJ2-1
CASSLDEVPSLYNEQFF
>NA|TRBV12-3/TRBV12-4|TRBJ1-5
CASSFNPGQPQHF
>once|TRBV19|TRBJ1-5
CASSRGRGGNQPQHF
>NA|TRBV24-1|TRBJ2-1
CATSDSHRDGSLYNEQFF
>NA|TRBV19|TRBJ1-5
CASSTGGPLNQPQHF
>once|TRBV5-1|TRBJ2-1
CASSLLPRQGMDEQFF
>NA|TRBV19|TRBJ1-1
CASSIRPGLGTEAFF
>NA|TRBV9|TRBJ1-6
CASSVDRGTGDSPLHF
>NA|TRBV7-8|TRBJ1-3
CASMVEGNSGNTIYF
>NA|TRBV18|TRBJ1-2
CASSPGRDIYGYTF
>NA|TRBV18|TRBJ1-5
CASSPLGQGANNQPQHF
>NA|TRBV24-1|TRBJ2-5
CATSDLTSPKTQYF
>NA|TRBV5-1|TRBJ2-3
CASSFSLAGGTDTQYF